This section outlines one TCR beta chain sequence together with its context. No antigen is known for it. Deletions cut 1 base from V and 2 bases from J, with 10 bases between. Germline V lookup: CDR1 SGHKS, CDR2 YYEKEE (reference sequence). This CDR3 is 14 amino acids long. Researchers reported that TCR beta cDNA libraries carried unique molecular identifiers. Each CDR3 protein gets one entry after TCRdb re-called the PCR reads with MiXCR. This sample has about 810,000 distinct CDR3 sequences, with approximately 57% found just once. This entry comes from a study of post-analysis software for immune sequencing data. Study observations and caveats: Roughly five TRBV segments appeared more often in patients than in controls, and TRBV5-6, TRBV5-1 and TRBV20-1 were among these.

This chain uses TRBV5-5 with TRBJ2-7, with D perhaps matching TRBD1 (6 bases). The sample comprised blood. This receptor was obtained from a girl between 5 and 17 years old with multiple sclerosis. The CDR3 is CASSLWDTPYEQYF. The CDR3 DNA reads as TGTGCCAGCAGCTTGTGGGACACTCCCTACGAGCAGTACTTC. The full variable domain, in which reference TRBV5-5 and TRBJ2-7 provide the parts outside the CDR3, is DAGVTQSPTHLIKTRGQQVTLRCSPISGHKSVSWYQQVLGQGPQFIFQYYEKEERGRGNFPDRFSARQFPNYSSELNVNALLLGDSALYLCASSLWDTPYEQYFGPGTRLTVT.